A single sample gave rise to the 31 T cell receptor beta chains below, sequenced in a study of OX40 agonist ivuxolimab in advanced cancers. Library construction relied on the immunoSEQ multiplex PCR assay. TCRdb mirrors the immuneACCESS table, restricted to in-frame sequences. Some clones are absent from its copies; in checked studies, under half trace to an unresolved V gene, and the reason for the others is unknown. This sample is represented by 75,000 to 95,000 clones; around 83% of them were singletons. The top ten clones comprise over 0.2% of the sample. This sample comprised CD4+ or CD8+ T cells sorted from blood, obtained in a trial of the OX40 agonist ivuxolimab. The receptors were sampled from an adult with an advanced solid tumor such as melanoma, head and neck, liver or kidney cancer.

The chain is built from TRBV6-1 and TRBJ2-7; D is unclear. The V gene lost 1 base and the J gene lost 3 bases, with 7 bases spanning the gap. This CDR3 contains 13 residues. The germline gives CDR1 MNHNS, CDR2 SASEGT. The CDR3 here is CASSEGQHYEQYF. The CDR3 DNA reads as TGTGCCAGCAGTGAAGGTCAGCACTACGAGCAGTACTTC.

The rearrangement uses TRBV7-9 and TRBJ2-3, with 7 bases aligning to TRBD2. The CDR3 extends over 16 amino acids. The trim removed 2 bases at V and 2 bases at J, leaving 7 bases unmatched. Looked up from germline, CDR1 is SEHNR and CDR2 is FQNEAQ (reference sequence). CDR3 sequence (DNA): TGTGCCAGCAGCTTACGCGGAGGGACTAACACAGATACGCAGTATTTT. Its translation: CASSLRGGTNTDTQYF.

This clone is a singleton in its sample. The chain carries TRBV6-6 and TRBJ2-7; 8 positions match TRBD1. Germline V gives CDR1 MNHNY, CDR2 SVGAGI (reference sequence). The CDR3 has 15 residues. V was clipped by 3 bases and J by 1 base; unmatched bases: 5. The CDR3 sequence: CASSYSQGASYEQYV. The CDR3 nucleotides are TGTGCCAGCAGTTATTCCCAGGGGGCTTCCTACGAGCAGTACGTC.

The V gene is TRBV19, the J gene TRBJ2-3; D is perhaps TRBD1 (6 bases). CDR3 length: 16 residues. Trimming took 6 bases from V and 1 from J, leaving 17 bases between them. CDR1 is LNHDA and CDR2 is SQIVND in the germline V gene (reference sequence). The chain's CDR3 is CASRPKQGRGTDTQYF. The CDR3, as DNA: TGTGCCAGTAGGCCCAAACAGGGAAGGGGCACAGATACGCAGTATTTT.

The CDR3 sequence: CASSFDPSSYNEQFF. The CDR3 nucleotides read TGTGCCAGCAGCTTCGACCCCTCTTCCTACAATGAGCAGTTCTTC. V is TRBV7-2 and J is TRBJ2-1; D uncertain. The CDR3 is made up of 15 amino acids. CDR1 is SGHTA and CDR2 is FQGNSA in the germline V gene. The V gene lost 3 bases and the J gene lost 1 base, with 10 bases spanning the gap.

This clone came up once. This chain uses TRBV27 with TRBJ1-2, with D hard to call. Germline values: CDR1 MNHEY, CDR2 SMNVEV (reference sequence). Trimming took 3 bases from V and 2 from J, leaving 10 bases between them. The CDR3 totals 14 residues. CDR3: CASSFMGNNYGYTF. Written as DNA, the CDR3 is TGTGCCAGCAGTTTTATGGGGAACAACTATGGCTACACCTTC.

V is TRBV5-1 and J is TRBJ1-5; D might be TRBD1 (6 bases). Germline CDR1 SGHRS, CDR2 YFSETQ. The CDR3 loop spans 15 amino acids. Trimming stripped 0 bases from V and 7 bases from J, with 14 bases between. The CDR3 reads CASSLGPGERQPQHF. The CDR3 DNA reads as TGCGCCAGCAGCTTGGGGCCAGGGGAGAGACAGCCCCAGCATTTT.

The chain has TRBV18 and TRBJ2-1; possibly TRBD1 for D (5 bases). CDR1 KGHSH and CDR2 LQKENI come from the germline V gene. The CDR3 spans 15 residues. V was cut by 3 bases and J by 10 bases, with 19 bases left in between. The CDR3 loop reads CASSPTQGQLLEQFF. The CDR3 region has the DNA TGTGCCAGCTCACCTACGCAGGGCCAGCTGTTGGAGCAGTTCTTC.

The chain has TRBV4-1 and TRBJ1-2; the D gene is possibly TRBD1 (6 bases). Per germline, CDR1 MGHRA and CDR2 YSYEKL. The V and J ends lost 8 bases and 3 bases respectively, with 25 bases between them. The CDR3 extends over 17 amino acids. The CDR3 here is CASEGGGGKPIYYGYTF. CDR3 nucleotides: TGCGCCAGCGAGGGGGGCGGGGGGAAACCCATCTACTATGGCTACACCTTC.

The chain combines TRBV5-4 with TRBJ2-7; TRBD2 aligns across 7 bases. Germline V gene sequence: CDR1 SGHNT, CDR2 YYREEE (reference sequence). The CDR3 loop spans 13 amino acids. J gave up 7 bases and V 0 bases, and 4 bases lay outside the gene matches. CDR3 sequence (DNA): TGTGCCAGCAGCTTGGTCCCCGGGGGGGAGCAGTACTTC. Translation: CASSLVPGGEQYF. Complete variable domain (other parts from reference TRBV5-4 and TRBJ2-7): ETGVTQSPTHLIKTRGQQVTLRCSSQSGHNTVSWYQQALGQGPQFIFQYYREEENGRGNFPPRFSGLQFPNYSSELNVNALELDDSALYLCASSLVPGGEQYFGPGTRLTVT.

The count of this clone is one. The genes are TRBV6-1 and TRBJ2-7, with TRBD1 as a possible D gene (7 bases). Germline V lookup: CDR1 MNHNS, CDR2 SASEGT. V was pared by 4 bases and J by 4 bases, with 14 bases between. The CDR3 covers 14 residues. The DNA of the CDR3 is TGTGCCAGCAGTGCGCGACAGGGAGGTTACGAGCAGTACGTC. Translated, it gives CASSARQGGYEQYV.

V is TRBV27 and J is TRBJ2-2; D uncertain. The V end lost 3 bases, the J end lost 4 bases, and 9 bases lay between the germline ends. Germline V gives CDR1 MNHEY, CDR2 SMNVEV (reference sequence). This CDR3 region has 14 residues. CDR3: CASSLWYSTGELFF. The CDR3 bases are TGTGCCAGCAGTTTGTGGTATAGCACCGGGGAGCTGTTTTTT.

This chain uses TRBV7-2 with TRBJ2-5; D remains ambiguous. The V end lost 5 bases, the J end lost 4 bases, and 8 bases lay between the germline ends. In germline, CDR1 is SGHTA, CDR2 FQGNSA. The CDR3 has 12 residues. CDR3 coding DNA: TGTGCCAGCAGCCCTTACTCAGAGACCCAGTACTTC. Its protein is CASSPYSETQYF.

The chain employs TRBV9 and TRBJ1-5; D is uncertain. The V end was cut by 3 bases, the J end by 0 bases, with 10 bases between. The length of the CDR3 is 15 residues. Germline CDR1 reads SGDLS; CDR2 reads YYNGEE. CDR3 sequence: CASSANVGSNQPQHF. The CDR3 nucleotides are TGTGCCAGCAGCGCGAACGTAGGTAGCAATCAGCCCCAGCATTTT.

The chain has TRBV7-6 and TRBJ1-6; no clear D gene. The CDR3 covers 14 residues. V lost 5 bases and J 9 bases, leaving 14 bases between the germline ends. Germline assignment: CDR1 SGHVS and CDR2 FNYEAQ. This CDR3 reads CASSKETGGSPLHF. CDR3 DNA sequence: TGTGCCAGCAGCAAAGAGACGGGCGGTTCACCCCTCCACTTT.

In DNA, the CDR3 is TGTGCCAGCATTGGGGGCGCCCGCTACGAGCAGTACTTC. Residues: CASIGGARYEQYF. The chain carries TRBV6-5 and TRBJ2-7, with a weak D call TRBD1 (6 bases). Trimming shortened V by 7 bases and J by 3 bases, and 13 bases separated the two germline ends. This CDR3 has 13 amino acids. The germline CDR1 and CDR2 sequences are MNHEY and SVGAGI.

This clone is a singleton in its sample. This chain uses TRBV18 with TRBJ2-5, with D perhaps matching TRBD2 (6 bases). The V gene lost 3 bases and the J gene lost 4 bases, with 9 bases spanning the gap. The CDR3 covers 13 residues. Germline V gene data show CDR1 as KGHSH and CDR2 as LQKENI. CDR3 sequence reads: CASSPGGGETQYF. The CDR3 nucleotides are TGTGCCAGCTCACCGGGAGGAGGAGAGACCCAGTACTTC.

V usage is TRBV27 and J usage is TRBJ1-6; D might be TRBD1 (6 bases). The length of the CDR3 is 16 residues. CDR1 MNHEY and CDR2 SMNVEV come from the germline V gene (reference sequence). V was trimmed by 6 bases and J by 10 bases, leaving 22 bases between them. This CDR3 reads CASSTRMGALGSPLHF. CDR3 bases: TGTGCCAGCAGCACCCGAATGGGGGCCCTTGGGTCACCCCTCCACTTT.

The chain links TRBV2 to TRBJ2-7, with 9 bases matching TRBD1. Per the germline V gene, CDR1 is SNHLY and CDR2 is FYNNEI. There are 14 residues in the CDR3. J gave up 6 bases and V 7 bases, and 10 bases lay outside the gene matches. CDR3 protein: CASTALTGGGEQYF. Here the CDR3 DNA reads TGTGCCAGCACAGCCCTGACAGGGGGTGGCGAGCAGTACTTC.

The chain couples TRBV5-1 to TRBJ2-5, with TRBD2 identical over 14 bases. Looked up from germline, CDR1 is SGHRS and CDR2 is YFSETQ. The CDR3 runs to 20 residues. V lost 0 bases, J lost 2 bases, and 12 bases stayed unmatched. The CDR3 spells CASSLGGTSGSLGRQETQYF. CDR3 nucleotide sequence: TGCGCCAGCAGCTTGGGGGGGACTAGCGGGAGCCTGGGGAGGCAAGAGACCCAGTACTTC.

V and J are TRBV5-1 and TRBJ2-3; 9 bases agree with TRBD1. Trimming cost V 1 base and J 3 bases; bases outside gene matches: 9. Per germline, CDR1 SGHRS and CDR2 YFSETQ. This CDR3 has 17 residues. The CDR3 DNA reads TGCGCCAGCAGCTTGACGAGAGGACAGGGGAAAACAGATACGCAGTATTTT. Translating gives CASSLTRGQGKTDTQYF.

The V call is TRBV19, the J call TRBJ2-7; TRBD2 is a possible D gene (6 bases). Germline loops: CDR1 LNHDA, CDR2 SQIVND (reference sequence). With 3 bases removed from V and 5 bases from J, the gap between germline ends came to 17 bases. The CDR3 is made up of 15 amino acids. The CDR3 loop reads CASSISVRRGNEQYF. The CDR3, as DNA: TGTGCCAGTAGTATTAGCGTAAGGAGGGGAAACGAGCAGTACTTC.

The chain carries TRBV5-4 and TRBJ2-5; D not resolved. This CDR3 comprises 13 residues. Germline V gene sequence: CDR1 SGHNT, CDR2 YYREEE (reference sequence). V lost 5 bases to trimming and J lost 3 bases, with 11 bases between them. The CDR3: CASSLQLEETQYF. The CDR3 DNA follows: TGTGCCAGCAGTTTACAGCTAGAAGAGACCCAGTACTTC.

The CDR3 DNA reads TGTGCAAGTCGCGGGAGGACAGGGCCCTACGAGCAGTACGTC. Its translation: CASRGRTGPYEQYV. V is TRBV12-2 and J is TRBJ2-7; the table calls TRBD1, which could not be checked here. TRBV12-2 is a pseudogene. CDR3 length: 14 amino acids.

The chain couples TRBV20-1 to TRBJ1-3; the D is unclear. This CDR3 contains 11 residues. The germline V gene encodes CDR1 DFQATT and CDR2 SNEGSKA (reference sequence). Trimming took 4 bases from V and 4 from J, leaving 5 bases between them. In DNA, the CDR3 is TGCAGTGCTATTAAGGGAAACACCATATATTTT. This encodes CSAIKGNTIYF.

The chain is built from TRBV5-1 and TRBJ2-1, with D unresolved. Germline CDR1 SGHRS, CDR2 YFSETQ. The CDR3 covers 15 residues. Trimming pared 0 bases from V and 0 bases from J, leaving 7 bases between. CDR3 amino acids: CASSLDPGSYNEQFF. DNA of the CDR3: TGCGCCAGCAGCTTGGATCCTGGCTCCTACAATGAGCAGTTCTTC.

CDR3 residues: CAWRWDSDGYTF. The CDR3 bases are TGTGCCTGGAGGTGGGACAGCGATGGCTACACCTTC. This chain uses TRBV30 with TRBJ1-2; 7 nucleotides match TRBD1. The CDR3 has 12 amino acids. Germline loops: CDR1 GTSNPN, CDR2 SVGIG (reference sequence). J was trimmed by 6 bases and V by 3 bases; bases with no gene match: 4.

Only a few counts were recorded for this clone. The CDR3 region is CASSLSGLAGSRSYNEQFF. CDR3 nucleotide sequence: TGTGCCAGCAGCTTATCAGGACTAGCGGGAAGCAGATCCTACAATGAGCAGTTCTTC. The chain carries TRBV7-8 and TRBJ2-1; 12 positions agree with TRBD2. Germline loops: CDR1 SGHVS, CDR2 FQNEAQ. The CDR3 length is 19 residues. J gave up 1 base and V 2 bases, and 9 bases lay outside the gene matches.

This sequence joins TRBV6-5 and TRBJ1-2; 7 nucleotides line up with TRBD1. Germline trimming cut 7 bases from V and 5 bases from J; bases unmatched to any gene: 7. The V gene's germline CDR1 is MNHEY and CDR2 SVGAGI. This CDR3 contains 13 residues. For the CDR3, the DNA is TGTGCCAGCAAACAGGGGTCCCAATATGGCTACACCTTC. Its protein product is CASKQGSQYGYTF.

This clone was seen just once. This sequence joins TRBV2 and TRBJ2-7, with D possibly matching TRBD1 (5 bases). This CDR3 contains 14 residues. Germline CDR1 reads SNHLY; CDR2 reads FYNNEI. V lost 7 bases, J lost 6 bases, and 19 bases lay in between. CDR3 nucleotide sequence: TGTGCCAGCACCAAAATACCCAGGGTTTCCGAGCAGTACTTC. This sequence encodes CASTKIPRVSEQYF.

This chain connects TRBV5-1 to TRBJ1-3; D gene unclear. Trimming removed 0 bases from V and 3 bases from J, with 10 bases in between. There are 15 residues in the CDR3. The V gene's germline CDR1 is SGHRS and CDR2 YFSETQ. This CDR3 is CASSLGGELGNTIYF. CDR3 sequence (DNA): TGCGCCAGCAGCTTGGGTGGAGAACTTGGAAACACCATATATTTT.